A single sample gave rise to the 14 T cell receptor beta chains below, sequenced in a study of blood T cell repertoires in COVID-19. Measured with immunoSEQ multiplex PCR; TCRdb has only the in-frame clones, and not every one. In the table there are 310,000 or so clones, 86% of which are singletons. The sequenced sample was peripheral blood. The receptors originated from a woman in her fifties or sixties with acute or convalescent COVID-19.

This chain joins TRBV21-1 and TRBJ1-1; the table gives TRBD1 as D, unverified against the DNA. TRBV21-1 is described as a pseudogene. The CDR3 extends over 14 amino acids. This CDR3 reads CASSSTAMNTEAFF. The CDR3 nucleotides are TGTGCCAGCAGCAGCACAGCCATGAACACTGAAGCTTTCTTT.

The rearrangement uses TRBV19 and TRBJ1-2, with 10 bases aligning to TRBD1. Germline V gene sequence: CDR1 LNHDA, CDR2 SQIVND (reference sequence). This CDR3 spans 12 amino acids. Trimming at V came to 9 bases and at J to 5 bases, leaving 3 bases not matched to a gene. In nucleotides, the CDR3 is TGTGCCAGCGAGGACAGGGGGTATGGCTACACCTTC. Residues: CASEDRGYGYTF.

This rearrangement joins TRBV4-1 to TRBJ2-5; 12 bases line up with TRBD2. Germline V CDR1 and CDR2: MGHRA, YSYEKL. The CDR3 extends over 16 amino acids. V shed 1 base, J shed 5 bases, and the junction held 5 bases outside the gene matches. The CDR3, as DNA: TGCGCCAGCAGCCAAGCCTCGACTAGCGGGAGTGAGACCCAGTACTTC. It yields the protein CASSQASTSGSETQYF.

This clone was observed a few times. J is TRBJ2-5 and V is TRBV7-6, with 12 positions matching TRBD1. The CDR3 length is 15 residues. CDR1 SGHVS and CDR2 FNYEAQ come from the germline V gene. The ends lost 4 bases at V and 5 bases at J; junction bases unmatched: 5. CDR3 DNA: TGTGCCAGCAGCTCTCCGGGACAGGGGGCTGAGACCCAGTACTTC. Protein: CASSSPGQGAETQYF.

This sequence joins TRBV18 and TRBJ2-7; TRBD1 matches 8 bases. In germline, CDR1 is KGHSH, CDR2 LQKENI. Losses at the gene ends were 6 bases for V and 5 bases for J; bases not matched to a gene: 0. This CDR3 contains 11 residues. CDR3 in amino acids: CASSDRDEQYF. CDR3 DNA sequence: TGTGCCAGCTCGGACAGGGACGAGCAGTACTTC.

The chain links TRBV11-2 to TRBJ1-1; no firm D call. V was cut by 3 bases and J by 1 base, with 6 bases left in between. Germline V gene sequence: CDR1 SGHAT, CDR2 FQNNGV. The CDR3 has 13 amino acids. The CDR3 bases are TGTGCCAGCAGCTTTGGCAGGAACACTGAAGCTTTCTTT. This gives the protein CASSFGRNTEAFF.

This chain joins TRBV3-1 (or the pseudogene TRBV3-2) and TRBJ2-3, with TRBD2 matching 9 bases. CDR1 is LGHDT, CDR2 YNNKEL, per germline (reference sequence). V shed 6 bases, J shed 4 bases, and the junction held 14 bases outside the gene matches. The CDR3 is 17 amino acids. In DNA form, the CDR3 reads TGTGCCAGCAGTCCCAGACTAATAGCGGGAGTCCCAGATACGCAGTATTTT. Translated, it gives CASSPRLIAGVPDTQYF.

Details on this clone: This may arise from a read error, as a much more abundant clone is one base away. The sample contains more than one DNA sequence encoding this CDR3. CDR3 DNA sequence: TGTGCCAGCAGCTTAGAGGCTAGCGGATACAATGAGCAGTTCTTC. Protein: CASSLEASGYNEQFF. The J gene is TRBJ2-1, the V gene TRBV11-2, with 7 bases fitting TRBD2. The CDR3 is 15 residues long. The J segment lost 4 bases and the V segment lost 0 bases, leaving 3 bases of the junction unmatched. Germline CDR1 SGHAT, CDR2 FQNNGV.

This clone was picked up one time. The chain joins TRBV9 to TRBJ1-2; D is possibly TRBD1 (6 bases). Trimming stripped 0 bases from V and 8 bases from J, with 17 bases between. This CDR3 is built from 15 residues. From germline, CDR1 is SGDLS and CDR2 YYNGEE. CDR3 DNA: TGTGCCAGCAGCGTAGTCGCCGGGGACACACGAGGCTACACCTTC. Its protein product is CASSVVAGDTRGYTF.

This chain's CDR3 is CASSVLGSGSSEQYF. The CDR3 bases are TGCGCCAGCAGCGTGCTGGGTAGCGGGAGTTCCGAGCAGTACTTC. V and J are TRBV5-1 and TRBJ2-7; TRBD2 agrees at 9 bases. CDR1 is SGHRS and CDR2 is YFSETQ in the germline V gene. CDR3 length: 15 amino acids. J gave up 6 bases and V 4 bases, and 11 bases lay outside the gene matches.

This clone was detected only once. The chain joins TRBV11-2 to TRBJ2-5; 12 bases fit TRBD2. The germline V gene encodes CDR1 SGHAT and CDR2 FQNNGV. The CDR3 has 15 amino acids. Trimming took 4 bases from V and 5 from J; bases not matched to a gene: 5. The CDR3: CASSSSGRAVETQYF. The CDR3 bases are TGTGCCAGCAGCTCTAGCGGGAGGGCAGTGGAGACCCAGTACTTC.

The chain couples TRBV7-9 to TRBJ2-2, with D possibly being TRBD1 (5 bases). The length of the CDR3 is 14 residues. Between the trimmed V and J ends, which lost 6 bases and 5 bases, there was a span of 13 bases. CDR1 is SEHNR and CDR2 is FQNEAQ in the germline V gene (reference sequence). CDR3: CASSPSYRTGELFF. CDR3 sequence (DNA): TGTGCCAGCAGTCCAAGCTACAGGACCGGGGAGCTGTTTTTT.

V and J are TRBV5-6 and TRBJ2-6; D gene ambiguous. The germline V and J ends were trimmed by 1 base and 0 bases, with 5 bases remaining between them. The CDR3 runs 15 residues. CDR1 is SGHDT, CDR2 YYEEEE, per germline. Here the CDR3 reads CASSLLYSGANVLTF. CDR3 DNA sequence: TGTGCCAGCAGCTTGTTGTACTCTGGGGCCAACGTCCTGACTTTC.

The chain carries TRBV24-1 and TRBJ2-7; TRBD2 aligns across 14 bases. J lost 6 bases, V lost 5 bases, and 5 bases had no gene match. Germline CDR1 is KGHDR and CDR2 is SFDVKD. This CDR3 comprises 15 residues. For the CDR3, the DNA is TGTGCCACCAGTGCCGTGACTAGCGGGAGGGCCGAGCAGTACTTC. This sequence encodes CATSAVTSGRAEQYF.